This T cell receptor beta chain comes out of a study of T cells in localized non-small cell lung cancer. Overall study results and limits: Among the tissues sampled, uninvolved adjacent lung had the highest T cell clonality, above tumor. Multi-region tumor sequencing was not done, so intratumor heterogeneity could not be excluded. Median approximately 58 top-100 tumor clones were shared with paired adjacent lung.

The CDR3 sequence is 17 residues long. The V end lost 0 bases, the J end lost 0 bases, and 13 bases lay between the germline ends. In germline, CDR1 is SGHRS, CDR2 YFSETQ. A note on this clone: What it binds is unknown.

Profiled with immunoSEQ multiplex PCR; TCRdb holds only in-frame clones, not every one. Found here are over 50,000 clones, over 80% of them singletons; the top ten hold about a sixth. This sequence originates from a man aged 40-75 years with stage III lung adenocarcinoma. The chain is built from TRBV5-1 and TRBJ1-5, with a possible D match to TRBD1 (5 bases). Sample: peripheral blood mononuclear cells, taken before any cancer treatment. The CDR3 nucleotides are TGCGCCAGCAGCTTGGGGGGACGGGAATATAGCAATCAGCCCCAGCATTTT. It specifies CASSLGGREYSNQPQHF. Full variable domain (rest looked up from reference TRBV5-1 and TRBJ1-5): KAGVTQTPRYLIKTRGQQVTLSCSPISGHRSVSWYQQTPGQGLQFLFEYFSETQRNKGNFPGRFSGRQFSNSRSEMNVSTLELGDSALYLCASSLGGREYSNQPQHFGDGTRLSIL.